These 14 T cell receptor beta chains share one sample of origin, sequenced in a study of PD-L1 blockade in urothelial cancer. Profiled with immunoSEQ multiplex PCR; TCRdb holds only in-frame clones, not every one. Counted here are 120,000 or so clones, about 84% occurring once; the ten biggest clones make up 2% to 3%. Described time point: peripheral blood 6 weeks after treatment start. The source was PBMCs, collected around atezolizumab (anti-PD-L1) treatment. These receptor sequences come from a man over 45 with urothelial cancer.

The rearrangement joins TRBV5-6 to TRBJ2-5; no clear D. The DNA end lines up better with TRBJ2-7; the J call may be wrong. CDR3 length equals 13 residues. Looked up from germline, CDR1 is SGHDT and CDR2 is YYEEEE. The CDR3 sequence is CASSLSLRTEQYF. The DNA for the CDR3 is TGTGCCAGCAGCTTGTCATTGAGAACCGAGCAGTACTTC.

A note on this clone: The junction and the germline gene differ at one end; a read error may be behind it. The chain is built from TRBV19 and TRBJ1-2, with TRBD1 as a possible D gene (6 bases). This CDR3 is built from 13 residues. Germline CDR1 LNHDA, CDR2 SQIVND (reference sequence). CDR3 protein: CASIWGRGESLHF. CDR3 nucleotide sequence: TGTGCCAGTATATGGGGCAGGGGCGAGAGCCTGCACTTC.

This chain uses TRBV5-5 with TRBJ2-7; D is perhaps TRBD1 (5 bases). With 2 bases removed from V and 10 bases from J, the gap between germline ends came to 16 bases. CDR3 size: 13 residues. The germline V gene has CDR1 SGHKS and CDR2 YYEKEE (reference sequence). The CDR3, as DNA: TGTGCCAGCAGCTTTGGGCGGCAGGGTGGACAGTACTTC. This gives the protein CASSFGRQGGQYF.

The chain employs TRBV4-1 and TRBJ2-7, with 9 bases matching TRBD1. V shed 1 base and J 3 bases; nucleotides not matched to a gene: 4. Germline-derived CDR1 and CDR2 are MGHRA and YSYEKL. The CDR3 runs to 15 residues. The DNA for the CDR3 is TGCGCCAGCAGCCAAGGCGGGACAGGGTACTACGAGCAGTACTTC. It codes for CASSQGGTGYYEQYF.

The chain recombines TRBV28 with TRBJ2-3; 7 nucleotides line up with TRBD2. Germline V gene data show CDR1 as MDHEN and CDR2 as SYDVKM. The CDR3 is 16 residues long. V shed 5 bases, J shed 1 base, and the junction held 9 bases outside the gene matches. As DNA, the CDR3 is TGTGCCAGCAGTCCCTTTCCCAGCGGGGGCACAGATACGCAGTATTTT. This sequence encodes CASSPFPSGGTDTQYF.

In DNA, the CDR3 is TGTGCCAGCAGAGGGACAGGGGATGATACGCAGTATTTT. It is translated as CASRGTGDDTQYF. This rearrangement joins TRBV28 to TRBJ2-3; 10 nucleotides agree with TRBD1. The germline gives CDR1 MDHEN, CDR2 SYDVKM. This CDR3 is 13 amino acids long. Trimming at V came to 6 bases and at J to 6 bases, leaving 3 bases not matched to a gene.

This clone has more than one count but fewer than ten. CDR3 coding DNA: TGTGCCAGCAGATGGACAGGGAACACTGAAGCTTTCTTT. Amino acids: CASRWTGNTEAFF. J is TRBJ1-1 and V is TRBV7-9; 7 bases agree with TRBD1. CDR1 and CDR2 from the germline V gene are SEHNR and FQNEAQ (reference sequence). With 6 bases clipped from V and 1 base from J, the junction kept 2 bases outside the gene matches. The CDR3 contains 13 residues.

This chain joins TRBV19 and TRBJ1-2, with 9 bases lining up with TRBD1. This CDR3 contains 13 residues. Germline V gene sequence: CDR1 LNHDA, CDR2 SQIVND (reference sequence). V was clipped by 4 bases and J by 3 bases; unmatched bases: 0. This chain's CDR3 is CASSRDRDYGYTF. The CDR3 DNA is TGTGCCAGTAGTAGGGACAGGGACTATGGCTACACCTTC.

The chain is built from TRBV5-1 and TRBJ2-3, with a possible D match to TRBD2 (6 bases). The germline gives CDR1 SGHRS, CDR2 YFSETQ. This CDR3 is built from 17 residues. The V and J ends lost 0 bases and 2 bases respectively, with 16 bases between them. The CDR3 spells CASSLAQRVGFTDTQYF. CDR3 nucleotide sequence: TGCGCCAGCAGCTTGGCCCAGCGGGTCGGATTCACAGATACGCAGTATTTT.

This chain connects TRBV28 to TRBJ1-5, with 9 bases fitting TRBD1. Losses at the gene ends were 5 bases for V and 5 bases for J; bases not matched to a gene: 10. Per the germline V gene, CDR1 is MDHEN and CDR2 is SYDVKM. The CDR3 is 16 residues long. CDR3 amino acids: CASSVRGTGHHQPQHF. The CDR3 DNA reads TGTGCCAGCAGTGTTCGTGGGACAGGGCATCATCAGCCCCAGCATTTT.

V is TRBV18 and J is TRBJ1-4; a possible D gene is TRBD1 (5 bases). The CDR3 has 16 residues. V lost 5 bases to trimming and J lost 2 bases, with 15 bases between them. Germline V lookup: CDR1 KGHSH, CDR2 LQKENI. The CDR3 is CASSSLTVTTNEKLFF. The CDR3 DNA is TGTGCCAGCTCATCCTTGACAGTGACTACTAATGAAAAACTGTTTTTT. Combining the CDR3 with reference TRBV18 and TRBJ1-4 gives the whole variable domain NAGVMQNPRHLVRRRGQEARLRCSPMKGHSHVYWYRQLPEEGLKFMVYLQKENIIDESGMPKERFSAEFPKEGPSILRIQQVVRGDSAAYFCASSSLTVTTNEKLFFGSGTQLSVL.

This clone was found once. Here the CDR3 DNA reads TGTGCCAGCAGACCATCGGACAGGGCAAACACTGAAGCTTTCTTT. Translating gives CASRPSDRANTEAFF. The chain carries TRBV6-1 and TRBJ1-1; 8 nucleotides agree with TRBD1. V shed 6 bases and J 2 bases; nucleotides not matched to a gene: 8. Germline V CDR1 and CDR2: MNHNS, SASEGT. The CDR3 totals 15 residues.

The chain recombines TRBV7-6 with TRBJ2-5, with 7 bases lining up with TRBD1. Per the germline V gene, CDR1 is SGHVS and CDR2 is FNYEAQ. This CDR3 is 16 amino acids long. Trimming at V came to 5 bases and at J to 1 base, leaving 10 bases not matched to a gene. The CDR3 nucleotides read TGTGCCAGCAGCAACGCGGCGCAGGGGGTCCAAGAGACCCAGTACTTC. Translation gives CASSNAAQGVQETQYF.

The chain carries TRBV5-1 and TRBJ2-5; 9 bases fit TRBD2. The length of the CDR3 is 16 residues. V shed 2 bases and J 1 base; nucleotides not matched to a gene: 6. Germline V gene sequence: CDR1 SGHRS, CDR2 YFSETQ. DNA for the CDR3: TGCGCCAGCAGCTTAACGACTAGCGGCACCCAAGAGACCCAGTACTTC. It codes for CASSLTTSGTQETQYF.